One and the same sample provided the 3 T cell receptor beta chains below, sequenced in a study of T cell clonality in common variable immunodeficiency. Study-wide results and limits: Fewer deletions and N-nucleotide insertions were reportedly seen in common variable immunodeficiency TCR beta sequences.

The antigens of these receptors remain unknown. Using immunoSEQ multiplex PCR, the repertoire was profiled, and TCRdb retains in-frame clones only, with some absent. Recorded here are around 19,000 clones, none singletons. What was sequenced was peripheral blood mononuclear cells. The receptor set was obtained from a human donor with common variable immunodeficiency.

This clone was found a few times. The sequence runs out 3 residues before the end of the CDR3; the remainder is reconstructed from the germline J gene. The chain links TRBV6-1 to TRBJ1-2; 7 bases match TRBD1. J lost 2 bases, V lost 3 bases, and 3 bases had no gene match. The CDR3 has 14 amino acids. Germline CDR1 reads MNHNS; CDR2 reads SASEGT. This CDR3 reads CASSDYRGNYGYTF. The sequenced part of the CDR3 DNA is TGTGCCAGCAGTGACTACAGGGGAAACTATGGC.

This clone showed up just a few times. CDR3 bases read: TGCGCCAGCAGCTCGACAGGGCCTTCCTACGAG. The encoded protein is CASSSTGPSYE. The full CDR3 is CASSSTGPSYEQYF. This chain joins TRBV5-1 and TRBJ2-7; 7 bases match TRBD1. The CDR3 end falls 3 residues outside the read, so it is completed with the germline J gene. V was pared by 3 bases and J by 1 base, with 4 bases of the junction left unmatched. Germline V gene lookup returns CDR1 SGHRS and CDR2 YFSETQ. There are 14 residues in the CDR3.

In this sample, this clone turned up a few times. The CDR3 extends 3 residues past the end of the read, so its final part is completed from the germline J gene. The chain joins TRBV19 to TRBJ1-5; a weak D match, TRBD1 (5 bases). Germline-derived CDR1 and CDR2 are LNHDA and SQIVND (reference sequence). The V and J ends lost 2 bases and 3 bases respectively, with 8 bases between them. The CDR3 is made up of 14 amino acids. The CDR3 sequence: CASSIQGHNQPQHF. The CDR3 DNA, read in part, is TGTGCCAGTAGTATACAGGGCCACAATCAGCCC.